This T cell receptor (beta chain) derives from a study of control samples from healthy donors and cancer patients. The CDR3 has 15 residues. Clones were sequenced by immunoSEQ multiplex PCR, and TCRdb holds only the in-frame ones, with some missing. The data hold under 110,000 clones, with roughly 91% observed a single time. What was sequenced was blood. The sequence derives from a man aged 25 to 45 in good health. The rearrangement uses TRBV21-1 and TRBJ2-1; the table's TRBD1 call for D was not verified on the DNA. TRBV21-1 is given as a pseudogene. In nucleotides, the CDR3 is TGTGCCAGCAGCACTTACAGGGGTATGGCCAATGAGCAGTTCTTC. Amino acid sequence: CASSTYRGMANEQFF.